The sequence of this T cell receptor beta chain was determined in a study of post-analysis software for immune sequencing data. Across the whole study: Included courses were relapsing-remitting and secondary progressive multiple sclerosis; progressive-relapsing multiple sclerosis was also included. General study results and limits: Those with multiple sclerosis, the patient group, showed significantly lower normalized Chao1 diversity than controls. Elevated frequency relative to controls characterized several TRBV segments in patients, TRBV5-6, TRBV5-1 and TRBV20-1 among them. Same-batch preparations were strongly co-clustered by F measure.

The CDR3 totals 16 residues. V dropped 6 bases and J dropped 7; count of bases not matched to a gene: 14. Germline CDR1 reads DFQATT; CDR2 reads SNEGSKA (reference sequence). This clonotype was observed once. No antigen is known for it. Unique-molecular-identifier-tagged TCR beta cDNA libraries were used. Between about 0.85 and 11 million T cells gave rise to around 500,000 cDNA molecules. Via MiXCR, TCRdb re-called the PCR reads, giving one row per CDR3 protein. The sample yields fewer than 900,000 distinct CDR3 sequences, 46% seen once. This chain uses TRBV20-1 with TRBJ2-7; TRBD2 agrees at 14 bases. The clonotype originates from a girl between 5 and 17 years old with multiple sclerosis. What was sequenced was blood. CDR3 in amino acids: CSATPGLAGVQDEQYF. The CDR3 DNA sequence: TGCAGTGCCACCCCGGGACTAGCGGGAGTTCAGGATGAGCAGTACTTC.